The sequence of this T cell receptor beta chain was determined in a study of cytomegalovirus exposure and HLA in healthy donors. General study points: A few chains linked to CMV were shown in vitro to be specific for CMV antigens. Listed as cytomegalovirus-associated were 150 or so TCR beta chains.

Turning to this clone: Its specificity is not known.

PCR was performed using 60 Vbeta and 13 Jbeta primers. The assay was immunoSEQ multiplex PCR, and TCRdb's table has in-frame clones only and misses some. The sample has 150,000 or so clones; roughly 80% are singletons. The sample comprised PBMCs. The clonotype originates from a woman in her forties in good health and CMV-seronegative.

This CDR3 is CASSLNGQGSSYNEQFF. In nucleotides, the CDR3 is TGTGCCAGCAGCCTGAACGGACAGGGGAGCTCCTACAATGAGCAGTTCTTC. The chain employs TRBV7-9 and TRBJ2-1, with 9 positions matching TRBD1. The CDR3 sequence is 17 residues long. The V and J ends lost 5 bases and 0 bases, in that order; junction bases with no gene match: 8. Looked up from germline, CDR1 is SEHNR and CDR2 is FQNEAQ (reference sequence). Supplemented by reference TRBV7-9 and TRBJ2-1, the full variable domain reads DTGVSQNPRHKITKRGQNVTFRCDPISEHNRLYWYRQTLGQGPEFLTYFQNEAQLEKSRLLSDRFSAERPKGSFSTLEIQRTEQGDSAMYLCASSLNGQGSSYNEQFFGPGTRLTVL.